A selection of T cell receptor beta chains follows, all from one sample in a study of T cells after yellow fever vaccination. TCRdb fed the 5' RACE reads into MiXCR, producing one record per CDR3 protein. The profile shows 610,000 or so distinct CDR3 sequences, approximately 13% of them singletons. This specimen consisted of PBMCs, obtained on the day of the yellow fever booster vaccination. All receptors come from a man aged 25 to 40 who received the YFV17D yellow fever vaccine. Both conserved end residues are part of each CDR3. The order of the fields is clone size, V gene, J gene, D gene, CDR3 DNA, CDR3 protein. D genes are given only for firm matches. Size is stated for part of the rows, as once, few or many counts, or as a class when the clone is expanded.

>NA|TRBV20-1|TRBJ2-5|NA
TGCAGTGCTCAACATCGCCGGACTGGAGAAGGAGAGACCCAGTACTTC
CSAQHRRTGEGETQYF
>few|TRBV29-1|TRBJ2-1|NA
TGCAGCGTTGAAGACCGGGCCCCCGGGCAGTTCTTC
CSVEDRAPGQFF
>NA|TRBV7-2|TRBJ1-2|NA
TGTGCCAGCAGCTCCACCGCTGGGGCCTATGGCTACACCTTC
CASSSTAGAYGYTF
>NA|TRBV20-1|TRBJ2-1|TRBD2
TGCAGTGCTAGAGATCTGGTAGCGGGAGAGTACAATGAGCAGTTCTTC
CSARDLVAGEYNEQFF
>many|TRBV12-3/TRBV12-4|TRBJ1-5|NA
TGTGCCAGCAGTTTATGGGGTCAGCCCCAGCATTTT
CASSLWGQPQHF
>NA|TRBV28|TRBJ2-1|NA
TGTGCCAGCAGTTTATTTTCTCGGGTGGTAATCTTC
CASSLFSRVVIF
>NA|TRBV25-1|TRBJ2-1|TRBD1
TGTGCCAGCAGTGGGGACAGGGCCAAGTACAATGAGCAGTTCTTC
CASSGDRAKYNEQFF
>many|TRBV12-3/TRBV12-4|TRBJ2-2|NA
TGTGCCAGCAGGGGGCCGAACACCGGGGAGCTGTTTTTT
CASRGPNTGELFF
>NA|TRBV20-1|TRBJ2-7|NA
TGCAGTGCTAGGGCCTGGGGCAATAGCTACGAGCAGTACTTC
CSARAWGNSYEQYF
>NA|TRBV20-1|TRBJ2-1|TRBD2
TGCAGTGCTCAAGCGGGAGCCGTCTCCTACAATGAGCAGTTCTTC
CSAQAGAVSYNEQFF
>NA|TRBV20-1|TRBJ2-7|NA
TGCAGTGCTAGACAGTGGGGGGAGCAGTACTTC
CSARQWGEQYF
>few|TRBV20-1|TRBJ2-1|TRBD2
TGCAGTCCCCTAGCGGGAAGTCGGATCAATGAGCAGTTCTTC
CSPLAGSRINEQFF
>NA|TRBV5-4|TRBJ2-6|NA
TGTGCCAGCAGTTCCGGACGGGCCTCTGGGGCCAACGTCCTGACTTTC
CASSSGRASGANVLTF
>once|TRBV28|TRBJ2-7|NA
TGTGCCAGCAGTCCACCCTCGCCCGAGCAGTACTTC
CASSPPSPEQYF
>many|TRBV29-1|TRBJ1-2|NA
TGCAGCGTTGGACACTTGGACTACACCTTC
CSVGHLDYTF
>NA|TRBV6-5|TRBJ2-7|TRBD2
TGTGCCAGCAGACTCTTAGCGGGAGAGAGCTACGAGCAGTACTTC
CASRLLAGESYEQYF
>few|TRBV7-9|TRBJ2-6|NA
TGTGCCAGCAGCGCCGGACGGGGGCCTGGGGCCAACGTCCTGACTTTC
CASSAGRGPGANVLTF
>few|TRBV7-9|TRBJ1-2|NA
TGTGCCAGCACCCGTCGTAAGGACCCGGACTATGGCTACACCTTC
CASTRRKDPDYGYTF
>once|TRBV5-5|TRBJ2-1|TRBD1
TGTGCCAGCAGCTTTTTGACAGGGGACAATGAGCAGTTCTTC
CASSFLTGDNEQFF
>NA|TRBV12-3/TRBV12-4|TRBJ1-4|TRBD1
TGTGCCAGCGGGGACAGGGGGTCAACTAATGAAAAACTGTTTTTT
CASGDRGSTNEKLFF
>NA|TRBV20-1|TRBJ2-1|TRBD2
TGCAGTGCCACTGGGGGGACTAGCGGACTCAATGAGCAGTTCTTC
CSATGGTSGLNEQFF
>few|TRBV11-3|TRBJ2-5|NA
TGTGCCAGCCCCCGAGAGTCACAAGAGACCCAGTACTTC
CASPRESQETQYF
>few|TRBV5-6|TRBJ2-4|TRBD1
TGTGCCAGCAGCCCGTCGACAGGGTTCAACATTCAGTACTTC
CASSPSTGFNIQYF
>few|TRBV7-9|TRBJ2-4|NA
TGTGCCAGCAGCTCCCCGGAAGGGAAAAACATTCAGTACTTC
CASSSPEGKNIQYF
>NA|TRBV20-1|TRBJ2-2|NA
TGCAGTGCTACCTACACCGGGGAGCTGTTTTTT
CSATYTGELFF